This record covers a single TCR beta chain. The entry originates in a study of shared T cell receptors in the human thymus. The protocol was immunoSEQ multiplex PCR, while the TCRdb copy is restricted to in-frame clones and leaves out a portion. Among about 540,000 clones listed, around three quarters were seen once. Germline V gene lookup returns CDR1 SQVTM and CDR2 ANQGSEA. Trimming at V came to 7 bases and at J to 2 bases, leaving 12 bases not matched to a gene. This CDR3 contains 15 residues. These same records also appear under a second study, on human thymus T cells.

The receptor's source is a boy under two years old with a congenital heart defect. This chain connects TRBV29-1 to TRBJ2-7; 9 bases map to TRBD1. Sequenced input: thymocytes. This CDR3 reads CSAKTTDRGTYEQYF. The DNA for the CDR3 is TGCAGCGCAAAAACAACGGACAGGGGAACCTACGAGCAGTACTTC.